Shown below are 9 T cell receptor beta chains from a single sample sequenced in a study of blood T cells in healthy people across ages. A second PCR, run for about 6 to 11 cycles, used a sample-barcoded 5' primer plus a J-beta primer mix. TCRdb reprocessed the 5' RACE reads with MiXCR, giving one entry per CDR3 protein. The sample gives fewer than 950,000 distinct CDR3 sequences, approximately 55% of which show up once; around 41% is in the top ten. Material: blood. These receptors came from a man older than 75 in good health.

V is TRBV12-3 or TRBV12-4 and J is TRBJ2-5, with D tentatively TRBD1 (6 bases). Trimming pared 6 bases from V and 3 bases from J, leaving 14 bases between. The CDR3 length is 14 residues. The DNA for the CDR3 is TGTGCCAGCAGGGGGGCCGGGACCAAAGAGACCCAGTACTTC. Protein sequence: CASRGAGTKETQYF.

The genes are TRBV4-2 and TRBJ2-3; a weak D match, TRBD2 (7 bases). The CDR3 has 17 residues. The V end was cut by 3 bases, the J end by 14 bases, with 30 bases between. In germline, CDR1 is LGHNA, CDR2 YNFKEQ. Here the CDR3 reads CASSHAGVKPADRYAYF. Written as DNA, the CDR3 is TGTGCCAGCAGCCACGCGGGAGTAAAGCCCGCGGACAGATACGCGTATTTT.

V usage is TRBV28 and J usage is TRBJ2-7; 8 nucleotides line up with TRBD1. The junction had 12 bases not matched to a gene; V was cut back by 7 bases and J by 4 bases. The CDR3 spans 15 residues. The germline CDR1 and CDR2 sequences are MDHEN and SYDVKM. The CDR3 is CASTAPGQAIYEQYF. CDR3 bases: TGTGCCAGCACCGCTCCGGGACAGGCTATTTACGAGCAGTACTTC.

This clonotype was seen a handful of times. This chain links TRBV6-2 or TRBV6-3 with TRBJ1-2, with TRBD1 matching over 7 bases. V was clipped by 2 bases and J by 1 base; unmatched bases: 7. The CDR3 has 16 amino acids. Germline lookup yields CDR1 MNHEY and CDR2 SVGEGT. CDR3 DNA: TGTGCCAGCAGTTACCCCAAGGGGGCGGGTAACTATGGCTACACCTTC. Translated, it gives CASSYPKGAGNYGYTF.

This sequence joins TRBV29-1 and TRBJ2-5, with a weak D call TRBD1 (6 bases). The V end was cut by 0 bases, the J end by 4 bases, with 12 bases between. This CDR3 has 14 residues. Looked up from germline, CDR1 is SQVTM and CDR2 is ANQGSEA. DNA for the CDR3: TGCAGCGTTGAAGATGACAGGTTAGGAGAGACCCAGTACTTC. This encodes CSVEDDRLGETQYF.

J is TRBJ1-1 and V is TRBV7-2, with a possible D match to TRBD1 (5 bases). V was shortened by 4 bases and J by 4 bases, with 13 bases between the two germline ends. This CDR3 is built from 14 residues. Germline CDR1 and CDR2: SGHTA and FQGNSA. CDR3 residues: CASSSYPGRTEAFF. The CDR3 DNA follows: TGTGCCAGCAGCTCCTACCCGGGGCGCACTGAAGCTTTCTTT. The full variable domain, completed using reference TRBV7-2 and TRBJ1-1, is GAGVSQSPSNKVTEKGKDVELRCDPISGHTALYWYRQSLGQGLEFLIYFQGNSAPDKSGLPSDRFSAERTGGSVSTLTIQRTQQEDSAVYLCASSSYPGRTEAFFGQGTRLTVV.

The chain joins TRBV6-4 to TRBJ2-7; D gene uncertain. Germline CDR1 MRHNA, CDR2 SNTAGT. Trimming left V 2 bases short and J 1 base short, with 15 bases between. This CDR3 is 16 amino acids long. CDR3 sequence reads: CASSDSVDLRSYEQYF. In DNA form, the CDR3 reads TGTGCCAGCAGTGACAGTGTGGATCTCCGATCCTACGAGCAGTACTTC.

The rearrangement uses TRBV7-2 and TRBJ2-7, with D possibly being TRBD2 (6 bases). V lost 1 base to trimming and J lost 4 bases, with 14 bases between them. This CDR3 region has 15 residues. CDR1 and CDR2 from the germline V gene are SGHTA and FQGNSA. The CDR3 loop reads CASSLGGITVYEQYF. CDR3 bases: TGTGCCAGCAGCTTAGGCGGGATAACGGTATACGAGCAGTACTTC.

This clonotype was seen a few times. The genes are TRBV6-6 and TRBJ2-3; 9 bases match TRBD2. The germline gives CDR1 MNHNY, CDR2 SVGAGI (reference sequence). The V segment lost 7 bases and the J segment 14 bases; nucleotides outside the gene matches: 16. This CDR3 comprises 14 residues. CDR3 residues: CASTSLAGHRYAYF. The CDR3 DNA reads TGTGCCAGCACCTCCCTAGCGGGGCACAGATACGCGTATTTT.